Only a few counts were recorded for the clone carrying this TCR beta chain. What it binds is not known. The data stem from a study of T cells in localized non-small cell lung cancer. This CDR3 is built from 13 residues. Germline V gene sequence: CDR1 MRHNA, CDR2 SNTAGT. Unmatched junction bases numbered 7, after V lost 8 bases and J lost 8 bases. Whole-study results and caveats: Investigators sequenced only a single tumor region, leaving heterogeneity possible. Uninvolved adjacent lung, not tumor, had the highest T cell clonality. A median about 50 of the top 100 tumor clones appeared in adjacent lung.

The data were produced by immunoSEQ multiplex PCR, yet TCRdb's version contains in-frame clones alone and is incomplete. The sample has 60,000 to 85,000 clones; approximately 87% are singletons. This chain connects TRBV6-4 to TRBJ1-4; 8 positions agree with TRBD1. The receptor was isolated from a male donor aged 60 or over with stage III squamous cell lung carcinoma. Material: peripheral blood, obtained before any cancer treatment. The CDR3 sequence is CASSTGVREKLFF. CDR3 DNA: TGTGCCAGCTCGACAGGGGTTAGGGAAAAACTGTTTTTT.